A single sample is the source of the 29 T cell receptor beta chains below, sequenced in a study of blood T cell repertoires in COVID-19. Sequenced by immunoSEQ multiplex PCR; TCRdb stores in-frame clones only, minus some. The sample consists of about 370,000 clones, around 87% of them appearing once. What was sequenced was peripheral blood. These receptors all come from a woman in her twenties or thirties with COVID-19, enrolled during active disease.

V and J are TRBV18 and TRBJ1-4; D is uncertain. The CDR3 is 15 amino acids. Trimming cost V 3 bases and J 3 bases, with 11 bases left between them. Germline V gives CDR1 KGHSH, CDR2 LQKENI. The CDR3 bases are TGTGCCAGCTCACCTTGGAGTGGAGCTAATGAAAAACTGTTTTTT. Translation gives CASSPWSGANEKLFF.

The rearrangement uses TRBV4-1 and TRBJ2-7, with D perhaps matching TRBD2 (6 bases). The germline V gene has CDR1 MGHRA and CDR2 YSYEKL. Trimming took 2 bases from V and 5 from J, leaving 13 bases between them. The CDR3 is made up of 14 amino acids. The CDR3 region is CASSQSVGGNEQYF. The DNA for the CDR3 is TGCGCCAGCAGCCAATCGGTTGGCGGGAACGAGCAGTACTTC.

Here the CDR3 reads CAWSVHANTEAFF. In DNA form, the CDR3 reads TGTGCCTGGAGTGTACACGCGAACACTGAAGCTTTCTTT. V usage is TRBV30 and J usage is TRBJ1-1; no firm D call. CDR3 length: 13 amino acids. Between the trimmed V and J ends, which lost 0 bases and 1 base, there was a span of 6 bases. Germline values: CDR1 GTSNPN, CDR2 SVGIG (reference sequence).

V and J are TRBV15 and TRBJ1-1, with D perhaps matching TRBD1 (5 bases). The CDR3 length is 14 residues. Germline V lookup: CDR1 LNHNV, CDR2 YYDKDF (reference sequence). V was cut by 3 bases and J by 1 base, with 9 bases left in between. CDR3 sequence (DNA): TGTGCCACCAGCAGGCTTACAGGGAACACTGAAGCTTTCTTT. It is translated as CATSRLTGNTEAFF.

This clone turned up a few times. The chain employs TRBV30 and TRBJ1-1; 7 bases agree with TRBD1. Germline CDR1 GTSNPN, CDR2 SVGIG (reference sequence). J was trimmed by 0 bases and V by 7 bases; bases with no gene match: 14. The CDR3 has 16 amino acids. In nucleotides, the CDR3 is TGTGCCTCAGGGGGGATACTGGGACGGCTGAACACTGAAGCTTTCTTT. It codes for CASGGILGRLNTEAFF.

The chain links TRBV24-1 to TRBJ2-7; the match to TRBD1 covers 11 bases. This CDR3 has 15 residues. Losses at the gene ends were 3 bases for V and 4 bases for J; bases not matched to a gene: 4. Germline values: CDR1 KGHDR, CDR2 SFDVKD. CDR3 DNA sequence: TGTGCCACCAGTGATACCCGGGACAGGGGGTACGAGCAGTACTTC. Translated, it gives CATSDTRDRGYEQYF.

This clone showed up just once. The V gene is TRBV19, the J gene TRBJ2-7; TRBD2 aligns across 12 bases. Germline CDR1 reads LNHDA; CDR2 reads SQIVND (reference sequence). Trimming removed 5 bases from V and 5 bases from J; junction bases left unmatched: 13. This CDR3 comprises 17 residues. CDR3 loop: CASSSGLAGPDADEQYF. CDR3 DNA sequence: TGTGCCAGTAGTTCGGGACTAGCGGGCCCCGACGCCGACGAGCAGTACTTC. The variable domain in full, with the rest retrieved from reference TRBV19 and TRBJ2-7, is DGGITQSPKYLFRKEGQNVTLSCEQNLNHDAMYWYRQDPGQGLRLIYYSQIVNDFQKGDIAEGYSVSREKKESFPLTVTSAQKNPTAFYLCASSSGLAGPDADEQYFGPGTRLTVT.

This chain connects TRBV6-5 to TRBJ2-7, with 8 bases matching TRBD1. The junction had 2 bases not matched to a gene; V was cut back by 5 bases and J by 2 bases. The CDR3 loop spans 13 amino acids. The germline CDR1 and CDR2 sequences are MNHEY and SVGAGI. This CDR3 is CASSRDRTYEQYF. CDR3 DNA sequence: TGTGCCAGCAGTCGGGACAGGACCTACGAGCAGTACTTC.

The CDR3 is CASSTLQGWAFF. CDR3 nucleotide sequence: TGTGCCAGCAGTACCCTACAGGGGTGGGCTTTCTTT. V is TRBV6-2 or TRBV6-3 and J is TRBJ1-1; 7 positions agree with TRBD1. This CDR3 has 12 amino acids. Germline V gene data show CDR1 as MNHEY and CDR2 as SVGEGT. The V segment lost 5 bases and the J segment 11 bases; nucleotides outside the gene matches: 8.

This clone was recorded a few times. The chain carries TRBV5-1 and TRBJ1-5, with a weak D call TRBD1 (5 bases). The CDR3 consists of 15 residues. The V gene's germline CDR1 is SGHRS and CDR2 YFSETQ. V lost 4 bases and J 6 bases, leaving 17 bases between the germline ends. Here the CDR3 DNA reads TGCGCCAGCAGCGCCTGGGGCCTTTCAGGTCAGCCCCAGCATTTT. It specifies CASSAWGLSGQPQHF.

The genes are TRBV24-1 and TRBJ2-1, with 11 bases identical to TRBD2. The CDR3 sequence is 17 residues long. The germline V gene has CDR1 KGHDR and CDR2 SFDVKD. V gave up 1 base and J gave up 8 bases; unmatched junction bases: 9. The CDR3 DNA reads TGTGCCACCAGTGATTTTAGAACTAGCGGGAGCTTCGATGAGCAGTTCTTC. This codes for CATSDFRTSGSFDEQFF.

The chain joins TRBV30 to TRBJ2-7, with TRBD1 identical over 8 bases. Germline-derived CDR1 and CDR2 are GTSNPN and SVGIG (reference sequence). This CDR3 is built from 16 residues. With 1 base clipped from V and 3 bases from J, the junction kept 11 bases outside the gene matches. As DNA, the CDR3 is TGTGCCTGGAGTGGCGTAGGACAGGGAAAGGGCTACGAGCAGTACTTC. As protein: CAWSGVGQGKGYEQYF.

The gene calls are TRBV7-9 and TRBJ2-4, with TRBD2 matching over 7 bases. The CDR3 extends over 14 amino acids. Germline V gives CDR1 SEHNR, CDR2 FQNEAQ (reference sequence). The V segment lost 4 bases and the J segment 7 bases; nucleotides outside the gene matches: 7. The CDR3 reads CASSSQPGRNIQYF. The CDR3, as DNA: TGTGCCAGCAGCTCCCAGCCCGGGAGGAACATTCAGTACTTC.

This clone was counted once. This chain uses TRBV2 with TRBJ2-1; 13 bases match TRBD2. J lost 7 bases, V lost 6 bases, and 9 bases had no gene match. The germline CDR1 and CDR2 sequences are SNHLY and FYNNEI. This CDR3 is 16 amino acids long. The CDR3 region is CASSAPGLAGMNEQFF. CDR3 nucleotides: TGTGCCAGCAGCGCACCGGGACTAGCGGGAATGAATGAGCAGTTCTTC.

The rearrangement links TRBV29-1 to TRBJ1-1; a weak D match, TRBD1 (6 bases). The CDR3 covers 11 residues. Between the trimmed V and J ends, which lost 7 bases and 6 bases, there was a span of 12 bases. Germline V gene sequence: CDR1 SQVTM, CDR2 ANQGSEA. The CDR3 sequence: CSGTGSAEAFF. CDR3 in DNA: TGCAGCGGTACAGGGAGTGCTGAAGCTTTCTTT.

V gene TRBV10-3 combines with J gene TRBJ2-1; TRBD1 might be the D (6 bases). Trimming took off 0 bases at V and 2 bases at J, with 17 bases between the two ends. The germline gives CDR1 ENHRY, CDR2 SYGVKD. The CDR3 spans 18 residues. CDR3 in DNA: TGTGCCATCAGTGAGTCCGTGACCGGGACAAATACCTACAATGAGCAGTTCTTC. It translates to CAISESVTGTNTYNEQFF.

The table lists this clone with a few counts. Other DNA sequences in this sample translate to the same CDR3. The chain is built from TRBV6-5 and TRBJ2-2; TRBD2 matches 11 bases. V lost 6 bases, J lost 2 bases, and 2 bases stayed unmatched. The CDR3 has 15 amino acids. Germline assignment: CDR1 MNHEY and CDR2 SVGAGI. The CDR3 loop is CASRRLAGNTGELFF. The CDR3 coding sequence is TGTGCCAGCAGAAGACTAGCGGGAAACACCGGGGAGCTGTTTTTT.

This clone occurred a few times. The CDR3 loop is CASSFGSGNIQYF. CDR3 in DNA: TGTGCCAGCAGTTTTGGGTCGGGAAACATTCAGTACTTC. The J gene is TRBJ2-4, the V gene TRBV28, with unresolved D. This CDR3 spans 13 amino acids. Trimming took off 3 bases at V and 6 bases at J, with 9 bases between the two ends. CDR1 is MDHEN and CDR2 is SYDVKM in the germline V gene.

The chain couples TRBV24-1 to TRBJ2-4, with TRBD1 matching over 7 bases. The trim removed 4 bases at V and 3 bases at J, leaving 5 bases unmatched. This CDR3 is 15 amino acids long. Germline V lookup: CDR1 KGHDR, CDR2 SFDVKD. In DNA form, the CDR3 reads TGTGCCACCAGTGACCCGGGACAGCGCAAAAACATTCAGTACTTC. This encodes CATSDPGQRKNIQYF.

The gene calls are TRBV29-1 and TRBJ2-2; TRBD1 agrees at 8 bases. The CDR3 totals 13 residues. Germline assignment: CDR1 SQVTM and CDR2 ANQGSEA. The junction had 4 bases not matched to a gene; V was cut back by 3 bases and J by 7 bases. The CDR3 DNA follows: TGCAGCGTTGACAGGGGGCCCCACGGGGAGCTGTTTTTT. Protein sequence: CSVDRGPHGELFF.

V and J are TRBV7-6 and TRBJ2-1; tentative D call: TRBD2 (5 bases). V was shortened by 5 bases and J by 8 bases, with 13 bases between the two germline ends. This CDR3 spans 13 amino acids. The germline gives CDR1 SGHVS, CDR2 FNYEAQ. The CDR3 here is CASSPFRDHEQFF. CDR3 DNA sequence: TGTGCCAGCAGCCCATTTCGGGATCATGAGCAGTTCTTC.

This rearrangement joins TRBV24-1 to TRBJ2-7; 10 nucleotides line up with TRBD2. The CDR3 has 16 residues. The V segment lost 3 bases and the J segment 6 bases; nucleotides outside the gene matches: 10. CDR1 and CDR2 (germline): KGHDR, SFDVKD. The CDR3 DNA reads TGTGCCACCAGTGATCCGCTAGCGGGAGATCTCGCCGAGCAGTACTTC. This codes for CATSDPLAGDLAEQYF.

This chain connects TRBV5-1 to TRBJ2-5, with D perhaps TRBD2 (6 bases). V lost 4 bases and J 5 bases, leaving 21 bases between the germline ends. The length of the CDR3 is 16 residues. Germline CDR1 is SGHRS and CDR2 is YFSETQ. CDR3 amino acids: CASSPSGGWLSETQYF. The DNA of the CDR3 is TGCGCCAGCAGCCCCTCAGGAGGGTGGCTCTCTGAGACCCAGTACTTC. The variable domain in full, completed from reference TRBV5-1 and TRBJ2-5, reads KAGVTQTPRYLIKTRGQQVTLSCSPISGHRSVSWYQQTPGQGLQFLFEYFSETQRNKGNFPGRFSGRQFSNSRSEMNVSTLELGDSALYLCASSPSGGWLSETQYFGPGTRLLVL.

V and J are TRBV6-1 and TRBJ2-2; D is uncertain. Germline CDR1 reads MNHNS; CDR2 reads SASEGT. The CDR3 extends over 13 amino acids. V gave up 2 bases and J gave up 6 bases, with 7 bases separating them. As DNA, the CDR3 is TGTGCCAGCAGTGAATGGAGAGCCGGGGAGCTGTTTTTT. This sequence encodes CASSEWRAGELFF.

The chain uses TRBV4-1 and TRBJ2-7, with D possibly being TRBD2 (6 bases). This CDR3 region has 14 residues. Per the germline V gene, CDR1 is MGHRA and CDR2 is YSYEKL. Between the trimmed V and J ends, which lost 0 bases and 2 bases, there was a span of 8 bases. The CDR3 DNA reads TGCGCCAGCAGCCAAGATAGCGGTACCTACGAGCAGTACTTC. Protein sequence: CASSQDSGTYEQYF.

The J gene is TRBJ1-5, the V gene TRBV19, with D perhaps matching TRBD1 (5 bases). Germline V gives CDR1 LNHDA, CDR2 SQIVND (reference sequence). V was clipped by 9 bases and J by 4 bases, with 13 bases between them. The CDR3 runs to 13 residues. The CDR3 protein is CASGHKGNQPQHF. The CDR3 DNA is TGTGCCAGCGGACACAAGGGTAATCAGCCCCAGCATTTT.

The chain combines TRBV29-1 with TRBJ2-3; 12 bases align to TRBD2. The CDR3 spans 18 residues. Trimming took 2 bases from V and 1 from J; bases not matched to a gene: 10. Germline values: CDR1 SQVTM, CDR2 ANQGSEA. CDR3 DNA: TGCAGCGTTGAAAGGAGCTCTAGCGGGAGGGCGGGCACAGATACGCAGTATTTT. Amino acids: CSVERSSSGRAGTDTQYF.

The rearrangement joins TRBV7-9 to TRBJ2-7, with D tentatively TRBD1 (6 bases). The CDR3 length is 14 residues. V lost 7 bases and J 0 bases, leaving 13 bases between the germline ends. Per the germline V gene, CDR1 is SEHNR and CDR2 is FQNEAQ (reference sequence). CDR3 DNA: TGTGCCAGCACCATCGGGACACTCTCCTACGAGCAGTACTTC. As protein: CASTIGTLSYEQYF.

The rearrangement joins TRBV2 to TRBJ1-2; no clear D. The CDR3 contains 12 residues. Trimming left V 10 bases short and J 7 bases short, with 16 bases between. Germline V lookup: CDR1 SNHLY, CDR2 FYNNEI. The CDR3: CATGRARVGYTF. CDR3 nucleotide sequence: TGTGCCACCGGGAGGGCGCGGGTTGGCTACACCTTC.